Following are 8 T cell receptor beta chains from one sample sequenced in a study of tumor and adjacent non-tumor tissue in lung cancer. A modified ARM-PCR protocol with three rounds of nested PCR amplified TCRbeta. TCRdb redid the calling of the multiplex PCR reads with MiXCR, one entry per CDR3 protein. Of some 80,000 distinct CDR3 sequences in the sample, just over 75% were seen once. No cell sorting was done before RNA was extracted from the tissue. The normal lung tissue was taken more than 3 cm from the tumor edge. The sequenced sample was distant non-tumor lung tissue. The source of these receptors is a man in his sixties or seventies with non-small cell lung cancer.

This clonotype was seen a single time. The junction does not match germline at one end; this may be a read error. The chain couples TRBV4-3 to TRBJ2-3; TRBD2 might be the D (5 bases). Germline CDR1 is LGHNA and CDR2 is YSLEER. The CDR3 has 14 residues. CDR3 protein: CASSQETRANMQYF. In DNA form, the CDR3 reads TGCGCTAGCAGCCAAGAAACTAGAGCAAATATGCAGTATTTT.

As to this clonotype: Mismatch with germline at one junction end may stem from a read error. The V and J genes are TRBV11-3 and TRBJ1-1; possible D gene TRBD1, 6 bases. The CDR3 runs 15 residues. The germline V gene encodes CDR1 SGHNT and CDR2 YENEEA. The CDR3 is CASSLDSMTGIEAIF. The DNA for the CDR3 is TGTGCCAGTAGCTTAGATTCGATGACAGGCATTGAAGCTATCTTT.

On this clonotype itself: This may come from a read error, since a much larger clone is one base off. The V call is TRBV14, the J call TRBJ2-1, with D possibly being TRBD1 (5 bases). Trimming removed 3 bases from V and 10 bases from J, with 19 bases in between. CDR1 and CDR2 (germline): SGHDN, FVKESK. The CDR3 contains 15 residues. CDR3 nucleotide sequence: TGTGCCAGCAGCCACAACAGGAGACTTTTCGACGAGCAGTTCTTC. Its protein is CASSHNRRLFDEQFF.

About this clonotype: Relative to the germline gene, one junction end is altered; a read error may explain this. This chain connects TRBV10-3 to TRBJ1-5, with D possibly matching TRBD1 (5 bases). The CDR3 is 16 amino acids. From germline, CDR1 is ENHRY and CDR2 SYGVKD. The CDR3 nucleotides read TGTGCCATCGGAAGAGGGGACGTCTCTGGCAATCACCCCCAGCATTTT. It yields the protein CAIGRGDVSGNHPQHF.

For this clonotype: The CDR3 does not end in the conserved phenylalanine or tryptophan, so this is likely a read error. The rearrangement links TRBV29-1 to TRBJ2-3, with D uncertain. Looked up from germline, CDR1 is SQVTM and CDR2 is ANQGSEA. The V end was cut by 5 bases, the J end by 1 base, with 10 bases between. There are 13 residues in the CDR3. This chain's CDR3 is CSVTGPGTDTQYL. In DNA form, the CDR3 reads TGCAGCGTTACTGGGCCGGGCACAGATACGCAGTATTTA.

Remarks on this clonotype: This may arise from a read error, as a much more abundant clone is one base away. This chain uses TRBV25-1 with TRBJ1-1; the D gene is possibly TRBD1 (5 bases). This CDR3 contains 17 residues. The germline V gene has CDR1 MGHDK and CDR2 SYGVNS. The CDR3 sequence: CVSSGGPGLGWNTEAFF. The DNA for the CDR3 is TGTGTCAGCAGTGGTGGGCCGGGGCTAGGCTGGAACACTGAAGCTTTCTTT.

A word on this clonotype: Sequence at one end of the junction differs from germline and may be a read error. This sequence joins TRBV29-1 and TRBJ1-2; a weak D match, TRBD1 (6 bases). Germline V gene sequence: CDR1 SQVTM, CDR2 ANQGSEA. The CDR3 runs 17 residues. In DNA form, the CDR3 reads TGCAGCGTTCCAGGGGACGAAATCTCCCTATTTAACTATGGATACACCTTC. It translates to CSVPGDEISLFNYGYTF.

Comment on this clonotype: At one end the junction does not follow the germline gene, possibly because of a read error. The V call is TRBV12-3 or TRBV12-4, the J call TRBJ1-5; 8 bases line up with TRBD1. The CDR3 covers 15 residues. The CDR3 spells CASSLGTGSNRPQQF. The CDR3 DNA reads as TGTGCCAGCAGTTTAGGGACAGGGAGCAATCGGCCCCAGCAATTT.